This TCR beta chain was recorded in a study of cytomegalovirus exposure and HLA in healthy donors. The CDR3 loop spans 13 amino acids. Deletions cut 4 bases from V and 6 bases from J, with 11 bases between. Germline V gene lookup returns CDR1 SGHRS and CDR2 YFSETQ. It was with 60 Vbeta and 13 Jbeta primers that the PCR ran. Method: immunoSEQ multiplex PCR; TCRdb's copy keeps in-frame clones and lacks some. The table shows fewer than 110,000 clones, with more than 65% occurring only once. Sequenced material: PBMCs. The V gene is TRBV5-1, the J gene TRBJ2-1; no reliable D call. The sequence was collected from a male donor in good health and CMV-seronegative. CDR3 nucleotides: TGCGCCAGCAGCCTTGAGTCTTTCAATGAGCAGTTCTTC. Translated: CASSLESFNEQFF.